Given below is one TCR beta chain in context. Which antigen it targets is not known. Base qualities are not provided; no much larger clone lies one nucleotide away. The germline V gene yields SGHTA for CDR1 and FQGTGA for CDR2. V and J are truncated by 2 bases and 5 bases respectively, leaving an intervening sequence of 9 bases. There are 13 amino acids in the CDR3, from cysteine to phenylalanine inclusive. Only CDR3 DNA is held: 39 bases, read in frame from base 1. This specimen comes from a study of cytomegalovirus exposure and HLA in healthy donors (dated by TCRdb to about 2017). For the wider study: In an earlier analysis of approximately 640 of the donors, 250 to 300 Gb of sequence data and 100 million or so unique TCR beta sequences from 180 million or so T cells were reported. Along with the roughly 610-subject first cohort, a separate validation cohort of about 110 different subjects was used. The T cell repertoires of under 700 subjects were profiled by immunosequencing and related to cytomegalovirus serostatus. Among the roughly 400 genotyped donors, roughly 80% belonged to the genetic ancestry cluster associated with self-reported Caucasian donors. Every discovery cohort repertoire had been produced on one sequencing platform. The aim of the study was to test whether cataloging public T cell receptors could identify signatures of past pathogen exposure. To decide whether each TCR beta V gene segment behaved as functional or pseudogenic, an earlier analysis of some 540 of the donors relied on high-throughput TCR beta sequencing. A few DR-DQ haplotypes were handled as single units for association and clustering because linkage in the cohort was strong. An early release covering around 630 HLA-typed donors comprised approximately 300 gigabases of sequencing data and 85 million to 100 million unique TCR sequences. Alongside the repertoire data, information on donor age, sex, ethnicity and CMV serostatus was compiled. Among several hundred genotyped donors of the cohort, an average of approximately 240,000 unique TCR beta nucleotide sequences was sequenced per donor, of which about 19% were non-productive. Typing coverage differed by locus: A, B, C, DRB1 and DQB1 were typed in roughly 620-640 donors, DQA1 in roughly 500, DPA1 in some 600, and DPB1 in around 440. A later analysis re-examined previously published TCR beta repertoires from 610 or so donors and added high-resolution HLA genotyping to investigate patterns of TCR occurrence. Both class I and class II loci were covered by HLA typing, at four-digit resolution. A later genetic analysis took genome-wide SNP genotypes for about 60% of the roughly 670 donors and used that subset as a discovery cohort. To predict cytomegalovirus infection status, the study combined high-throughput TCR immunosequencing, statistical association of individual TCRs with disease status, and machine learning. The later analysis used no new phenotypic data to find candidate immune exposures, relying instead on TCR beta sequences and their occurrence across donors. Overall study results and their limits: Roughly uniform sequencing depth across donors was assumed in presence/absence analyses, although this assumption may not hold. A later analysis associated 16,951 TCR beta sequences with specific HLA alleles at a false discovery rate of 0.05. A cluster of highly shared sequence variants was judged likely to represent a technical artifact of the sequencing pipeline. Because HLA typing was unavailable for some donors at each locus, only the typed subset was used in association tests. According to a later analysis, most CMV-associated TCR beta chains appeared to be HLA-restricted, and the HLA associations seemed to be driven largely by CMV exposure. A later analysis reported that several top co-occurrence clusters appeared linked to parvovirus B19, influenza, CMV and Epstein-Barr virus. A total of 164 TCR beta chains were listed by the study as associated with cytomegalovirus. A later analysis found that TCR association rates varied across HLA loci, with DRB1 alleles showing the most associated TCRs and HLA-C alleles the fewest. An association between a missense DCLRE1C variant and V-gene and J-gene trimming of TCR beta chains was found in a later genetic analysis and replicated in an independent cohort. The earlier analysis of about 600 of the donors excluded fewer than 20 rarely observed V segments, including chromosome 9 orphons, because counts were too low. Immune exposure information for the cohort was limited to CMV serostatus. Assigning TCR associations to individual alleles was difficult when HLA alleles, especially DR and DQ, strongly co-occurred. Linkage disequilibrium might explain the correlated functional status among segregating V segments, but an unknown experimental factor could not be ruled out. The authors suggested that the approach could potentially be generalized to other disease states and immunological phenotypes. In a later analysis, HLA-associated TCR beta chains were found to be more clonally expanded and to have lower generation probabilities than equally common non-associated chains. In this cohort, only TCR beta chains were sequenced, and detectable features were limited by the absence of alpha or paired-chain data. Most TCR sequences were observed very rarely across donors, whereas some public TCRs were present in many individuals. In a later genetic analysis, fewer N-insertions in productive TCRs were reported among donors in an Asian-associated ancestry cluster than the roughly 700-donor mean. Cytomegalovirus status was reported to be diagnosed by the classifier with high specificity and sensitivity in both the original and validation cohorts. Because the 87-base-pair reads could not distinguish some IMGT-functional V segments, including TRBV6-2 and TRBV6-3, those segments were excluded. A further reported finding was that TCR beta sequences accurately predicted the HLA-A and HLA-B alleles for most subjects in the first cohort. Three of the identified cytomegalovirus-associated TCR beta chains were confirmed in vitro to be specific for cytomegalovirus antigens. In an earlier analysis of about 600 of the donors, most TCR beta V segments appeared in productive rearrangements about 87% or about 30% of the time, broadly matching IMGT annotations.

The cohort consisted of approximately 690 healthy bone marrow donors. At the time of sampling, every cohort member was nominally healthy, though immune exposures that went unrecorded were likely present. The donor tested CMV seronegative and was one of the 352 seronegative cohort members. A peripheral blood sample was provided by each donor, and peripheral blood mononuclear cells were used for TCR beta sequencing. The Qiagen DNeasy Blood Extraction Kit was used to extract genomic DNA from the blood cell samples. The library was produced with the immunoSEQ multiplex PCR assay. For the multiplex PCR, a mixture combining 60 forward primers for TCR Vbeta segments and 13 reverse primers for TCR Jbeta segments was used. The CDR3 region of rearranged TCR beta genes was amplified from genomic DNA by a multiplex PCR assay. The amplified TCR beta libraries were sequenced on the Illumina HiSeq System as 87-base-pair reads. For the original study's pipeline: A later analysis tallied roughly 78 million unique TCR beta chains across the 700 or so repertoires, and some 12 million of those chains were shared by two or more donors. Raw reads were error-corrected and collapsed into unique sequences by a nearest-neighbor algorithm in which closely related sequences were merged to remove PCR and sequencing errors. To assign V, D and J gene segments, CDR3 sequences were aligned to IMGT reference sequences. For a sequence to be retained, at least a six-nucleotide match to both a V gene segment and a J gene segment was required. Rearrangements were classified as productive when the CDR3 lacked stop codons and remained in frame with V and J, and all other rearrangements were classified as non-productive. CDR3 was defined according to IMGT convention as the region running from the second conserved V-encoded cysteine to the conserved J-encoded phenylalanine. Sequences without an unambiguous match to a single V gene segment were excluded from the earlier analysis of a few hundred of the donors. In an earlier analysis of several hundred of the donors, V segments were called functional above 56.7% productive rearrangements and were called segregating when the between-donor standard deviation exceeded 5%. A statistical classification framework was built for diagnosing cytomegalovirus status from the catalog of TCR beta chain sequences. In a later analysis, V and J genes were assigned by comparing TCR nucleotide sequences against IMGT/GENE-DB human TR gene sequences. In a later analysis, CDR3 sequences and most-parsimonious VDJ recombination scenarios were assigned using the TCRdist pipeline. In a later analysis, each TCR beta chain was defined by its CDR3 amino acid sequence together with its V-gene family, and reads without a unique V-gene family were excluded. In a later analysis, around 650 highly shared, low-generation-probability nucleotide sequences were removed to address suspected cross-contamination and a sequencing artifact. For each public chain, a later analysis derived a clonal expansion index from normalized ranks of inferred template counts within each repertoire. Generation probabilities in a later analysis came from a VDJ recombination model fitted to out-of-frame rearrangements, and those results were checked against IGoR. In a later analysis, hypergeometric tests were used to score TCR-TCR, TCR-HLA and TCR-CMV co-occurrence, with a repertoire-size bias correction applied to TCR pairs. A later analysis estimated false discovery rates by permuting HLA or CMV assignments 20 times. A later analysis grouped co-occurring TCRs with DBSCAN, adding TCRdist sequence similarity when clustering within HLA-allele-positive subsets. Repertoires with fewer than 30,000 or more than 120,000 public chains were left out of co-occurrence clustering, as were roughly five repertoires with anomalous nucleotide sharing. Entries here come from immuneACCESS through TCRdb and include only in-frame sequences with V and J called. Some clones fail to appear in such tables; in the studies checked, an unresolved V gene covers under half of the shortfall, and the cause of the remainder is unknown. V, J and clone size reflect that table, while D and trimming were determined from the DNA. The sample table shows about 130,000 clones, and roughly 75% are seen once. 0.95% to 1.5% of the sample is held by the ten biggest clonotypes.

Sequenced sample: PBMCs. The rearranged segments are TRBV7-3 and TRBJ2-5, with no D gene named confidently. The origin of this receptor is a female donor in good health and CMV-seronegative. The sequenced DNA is TGTGCCAGCAGCTTAGCTACCTTGGAGACCCAGTACTTC. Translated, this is CASSLATLETQYF.